The rows below give T cell receptor beta chains drawn from one sample of a study of cytomegalovirus exposure and HLA in healthy donors. Clones were read by immunoSEQ multiplex PCR, and TCRdb kept only the in-frame ones, dropping some. The table records 150,000 to 200,000 clones, more than 60% of them present only once. Input material: PBMCs. All receptors derive from a male donor in good health and CMV-seronegative. Both conserved end residues are part of each CDR3. The order of the fields is clone size, J gene, D gene, V gene, CDR3 protein, CDR3 DNA. The D gene is left open where the match is weak. Part of the rows lack a size; the others show once, few, many or a class for expanded clones.

.	TRBJ1-3	.	TRBV7-2	CASSLASGGNTGNTIYF	TGTGCCAGCAGCTTAGCATCGGGGGGGAATACTGGAAACACCATATATTTT
.	TRBJ2-7	.	TRBV13	CASSYPTDSSYEQYF	TGTGCCAGCAGCTACCCGACAGATAGCTCCTACGAGCAGTACTTC
.	TRBJ2-1	.	TRBV2	CASSEQIVEQFF	TGTGCCAGCAGTGAACAGATCGTGGAGCAGTTCTTC
.	TRBJ1-5	TRBD1	TRBV30	CAWSAGGRIAQHF	TGTGCCTGGAGTGCAGGGGGGCGAATAGCCCAGCATTTT
.	TRBJ2-2	.	TRBV14	CASSPFTGANTGELFF	TGTGCCAGCAGCCCCTTTACGGGAGCGAACACCGGGGAGCTGTTTTTT
.	TRBJ2-1	TRBD2	TRBV5-4	CASSSPGGGREQFF	TGTGCCAGCAGCTCCCCCGGGGGAGGGCGTGAGCAGTTCTTC
few	TRBJ2-2	.	TRBV9	CASSVDPGTGELFF	TGTGCCAGCAGCGTAGATCCAGGCACCGGGGAGCTGTTTTTT
.	TRBJ2-5	TRBD2	TRBV15	CATSRDGASGKRQETQYF	TGTGCCACCAGCAGAGATGGGGCTAGCGGGAAGAGGCAAGAGACCCAGTACTTC
.	TRBJ1-1	TRBD1	TRBV28	CASSLGQPSTEAFF	TGTGCCAGCAGTTTGGGACAGCCAAGCACTGAAGCTTTCTTT
.	TRBJ1-2	.	TRBV6-6	CASSYEMVRGYTF	TGTGCCAGCAGTTACGAGATGGTACGGGGCTACACCTTC
.	TRBJ2-3	.	TRBV7-3	CASSLRQGDTQYF	TGTGCCAGCAGCTTACGGCAGGGAGATACGCAGTATTTT
.	TRBJ2-5	.	TRBV11-2	CASSSGTGGFLETQYF	.
.	TRBJ2-5	TRBD1	TRBV5-4	CASSLDRGRATQYF	TGTGCCAGCAGCTTGGACAGGGGTCGGGCGACCCAGTACTTC
.	TRBJ2-3	TRBD2	TRBV5-1	CASSPTSRSDTQYF	TGCGCCAGCAGCCCGACTAGCAGGTCAGATACGCAGTATTTT
once	TRBJ2-3	TRBD1	TRBV28	CASSWGQGDYTQYF	TGTGCCAGCAGTTGGGGACAGGGCGACTATACGCAGTATTTT
.	TRBJ2-1	.	TRBV5-1	CASSLEGLGPFF	TGCGCCAGCAGCTTGGAGGGGCTGGGGCCGTTCTTC
few	TRBJ2-2	TRBD2	TRBV15	CATSRAGLGRTGELFF	TGTGCCACCAGCAGGGCGGGACTAGGGCGGACCGGGGAGCTGTTTTTT
.	TRBJ2-1	TRBD2	TRBV15	CATSRDGEGRDNEQFF	TGTGCCACCAGCAGGGACGGGGAGGGTCGAGACAATGAGCAGTTCTTC
once	TRBJ2-7	TRBD1	TRBV7-8	CASSPQQRTGYEQYF	TGTGCCAGCAGCCCACAACAACGGACAGGCTACGAGCAGTACTTC
few	TRBJ2-5	TRBD2	TRBV5-1	CASRGEETQYF	TGCGCCAGCCGGGGGGAAGAGACCCAGTACTTC
.	TRBJ2-7	.	TRBV2	CASGGGLAPEQYF	TGTGCCAGCGGGGGGGGCCTAGCTCCCGAGCAGTACTTC
.	TRBJ1-5	.	TRBV19	CASSYSPNQPQHF	TGTGCCAGTAGTTACAGCCCCAATCAGCCCCAGCATTTT
.	TRBJ2-1	TRBD1	TRBV10-3	CAISESIPGVAGQVRYEQFF	TGTGCCATCAGTGAGTCGATCCCTGGTGTGGCCGGACAGGTGAGGTATGAGCAGTTCTTC
many	TRBJ2-7	TRBD2	TRBV28	CASRGRFLSYEQYF	TGTGCCAGCCGCGGGAGGTTCCTCTCCTACGAGCAGTACTTC
.	TRBJ1-2	.	TRBV28	CASSPGYYYGYTF	TGTGCCAGCAGCCCCGGGTACTACTATGGCTACACCTTC
once	TRBJ2-1	.	TRBV2	CASRVHGNKEQFF	TGTGCCAGCAGAGTCCACGGGAACAAAGAGCAGTTCTTC
.	TRBJ2-5	TRBD2	TRBV27	CASSRSGLADQETQYF	TGTGCCAGCAGTAGGTCGGGACTAGCGGACCAAGAGACCCAGTACTTC
few	TRBJ1-4	.	TRBV7-9	CASSALEKLFF	TGTGCCAGCAGCGCGTTAGAAAAACTGTTTTTT
.	TRBJ1-5	.	TRBV4-2	CASSQDSGGNQPQHF	TGTGCCAGCAGCCAAGATTCAGGAGGGAATCAGCCCCAGCATTTT
once	TRBJ2-5	.	TRBV6-5	CASSYRGTGKETQYF	TGTGCCAGCAGTTACCGCGGGACTGGGAAAGAGACCCAGTACTTC
once	TRBJ1-1	.	TRBV6-5	CASSCSITGDTEAFF	TGTGCCAGCAGTTGCTCGATTACCGGAGACACTGAAGCTTTCTTT
.	TRBJ2-1	TRBD2	TRBV5-1	CASSSRGTSGGEQFF	TGCGCCAGCAGCTCCCGCGGGACTAGCGGGGGAGAGCAGTTCTTC
.	TRBJ2-1	TRBD2	TRBV9	CASSAGLAGYNEQFF	TGTGCCAGCAGCGCGGGACTAGCAGGATACAATGAGCAGTTCTTC
.	TRBJ1-2	TRBD1	TRBV7-9	CASSLRQGAIHGYTF	TGTGCCAGCAGCTTGCGACAGGGGGCTATCCATGGCTACACCTTC
.	TRBJ2-3	TRBD2	TRBV7-3	CASSFSGGVADTQYF	TGTGCCAGCAGCTTTAGCGGGGGGGTCGCAGATACGCAGTATTTT
few	TRBJ1-2	.	TRBV18	CASSPSGQQNYGYTF	TGTGCCAGCTCACCGTCCGGACAGCAAAACTATGGCTACACCTTC
.	TRBJ2-3	.	TRBV6-4	CASSEGGASDTQYF	TGTGCCAGCAGTGAAGGGGGGGCGTCAGATACGCAGTATTTT
few	TRBJ1-4	.	TRBV5-1	CASSLGDNEKLFF	TGCGCCAGCAGCCTGGGCGATAATGAAAAACTGTTTTTT